This TCR beta chain stems from a study of radiotherapy plus CTLA-4 blockade in lung cancer. Study conclusions and caveats: TCR clones originating in tumors grew in number in blood after radiotherapy plus ipilimumab.

About this clone: The antigen is unknown.

This table comes from immunoSEQ multiplex PCR, and its TCRdb copy is limited to in-frame clones, with some not included. The sample shows 95,000 to 150,000 clones, just under 90% of them seen only once. Sample: peripheral blood, taken from a patient treated with radiotherapy plus ipilimumab. The source of this sequence is a human donor with non-small cell lung cancer that progressed on radiotherapy plus ipilimumab.

In DNA form, the CDR3 reads TGCAGCGTTGAAGATTCTGGGTTAAGGGGCACTGAAGCTTTCTTT. Translating it yields CSVEDSGLRGTEAFF. The gene calls are TRBV29-1 and TRBJ1-1, with D maybe TRBD1 (5 bases). The CDR3 totals 15 residues. Germline loops: CDR1 SQVTM, CDR2 ANQGSEA. Trimming stripped 0 bases from V and 4 bases from J, with 15 bases between. Filled out from reference TRBV29-1 and TRBJ1-1, the complete variable domain reads SAVISQKPSRDICQRGTSLTIQCQVDSQVTMMFWYRQQPGQSLTLIATANQGSEATYESGFVIDKFPISRPNLTFSTLTVSNMSPEDSSIYLCSVEDSGLRGTEAFFGQGTRLTVV.